The clone carrying this T cell receptor beta chain was recorded at least ten times. As to time point: newly diagnosed GD, antithyroid drugs for less than 3 months. Isolated PBMC RNA provided the starting material for the TCR library. The data derive from a study of regulatory T cells in long-lasting Graves disease. V lost 3 bases, J lost 0 bases, and 8 bases lay in between. This CDR3 contains 14 residues. Germline CDR1 is MDHEN and CDR2 is SYDVKM. Both iRepertoire HTBI primers and Arm-PCR of CDR3 regions were used to build the TCR beta libraries. TCRdb fed the multiplex PCR reads into MiXCR, producing one record per CDR3 protein. The data show 400,000 to 500,000 distinct CDR3 sequences, over 14% seen once. These data also featured in a second study, about T cells in Graves' hyperthyroidism and ophthalmopathy. From that report: The study left out patients who had uncontrolled infection, other autoimmune disease, pregnancy or lactation.

The chain links TRBV28 to TRBJ2-5; D gene uncertain. The origin of this receptor is a woman aged 40 to 50 with Graves disease. Sample: peripheral blood mononuclear cells (PBMCs), taken at new diagnosis, from a patient treated with antithyroid drugs. The CDR3 loop is CASSFVSNQETQYF. Written as DNA, the CDR3 is TGTGCCAGCAGTTTTGTGTCTAACCAAGAGACCCAGTACTTC.